This entry lists 5 T cell receptor beta chains sequenced from one sample in a study of blood T cell repertoires in COVID-19. The method was immunoSEQ multiplex PCR; TCRdb's version includes in-frame clones alone and lacks a portion of them. The table includes around 300,000 clones, around nine tenths detected once. What was sequenced was PBMCs or T cells enriched from blood (not recorded which). These receptors were obtained from a woman aged 40 to 50 who had recovered from COVID-19.

The V gene is TRBV24-1, the J gene TRBJ2-4; TRBD1 aligns across 8 bases. V dropped 4 bases and J dropped 7; count of bases not matched to a gene: 5. The V gene's germline CDR1 is KGHDR and CDR2 SFDVKD. CDR3 length: 14 residues. The CDR3 DNA reads TGTGCCACCAGTGAGCGTGGACAGGGCAACATTCAGTACTTC. This sequence encodes CATSERGQGNIQYF.

The gene calls are TRBV7-2 and TRBJ2-2; TRBD1 is a possible D gene (6 bases). The germline V and J ends were trimmed by 4 bases and 4 bases, with 13 bases remaining between them. Per the germline V gene, CDR1 is SGHTA and CDR2 is FQGNSA. CDR3 length equals 15 residues. The CDR3 DNA reads TGTGCCAGCAGCTCCCGTGTAGGGGGCACCGGGGAGCTGTTTTTT. Translating it yields CASSSRVGGTGELFF.

This chain links TRBV9 with TRBJ2-3; TRBD2 matches at 8 bases. CDR1 and CDR2 from the germline V gene are SGDLS and YYNGEE. CDR3 length: 13 residues. V shed 10 bases, J shed 5 bases, and the junction held 9 bases outside the gene matches. CDR3 in amino acids: CASQAGGGDTQYF. The CDR3 coding sequence is TGTGCCTCCCAGGCGGGGGGAGGAGATACGCAGTATTTT.

The chain recombines TRBV5-1 with TRBJ2-7; 7 bases line up with TRBD1. Germline CDR1 reads SGHRS; CDR2 reads YFSETQ. The length of the CDR3 is 15 residues. Trimming cost V 4 bases and J 1 base; bases outside gene matches: 8. The CDR3 reads CASSHAGTASYEQYF. In nucleotides, the CDR3 is TGCGCCAGCAGCCACGCTGGGACAGCTTCCTACGAGCAGTACTTC.

The V gene is TRBV27, the J gene TRBJ2-5, with 9 bases that match TRBD2. After removal of 6 bases from V and 6 bases from J, the junction contained 20 bases not matched to a gene. The CDR3 has 18 amino acids. CDR1 is MNHEY and CDR2 is SMNVEV in the germline V gene (reference sequence). The CDR3 bases are TGTGCCAGCAGCCCGGGACTAGCCTATCCAGGAGGTCAACAGACCCAGTACTTC. Translated: CASSPGLAYPGGQQTQYF.